This T cell receptor beta chain emerged from a study of cytomegalovirus exposure and HLA in healthy donors. The overall study: Early released data had about 80 million unique TCRs, all coming from HLA-typed donors. Study results and caveats: Cytomegalovirus association was listed for 150 to 200 TCR beta chains.

The PCR made use of 60 Vbeta and 13 Jbeta primers. Libraries were prepared by immunoSEQ multiplex PCR; TCRdb keeps only in-frame clonotypes and omits some of them. The sample lists about 110,000 clones; over 9.5% were seen once. This clone has more than one count but fewer than ten. Its antigen is not identified. V was clipped by 2 bases and J by 9 bases, with 14 bases between them. The CDR3 runs to 15 residues. Germline assignment: CDR1 MNHEY and CDR2 SVGAGI. The sequencing sample was made of PBMCs. The gene calls are TRBV6-5 and TRBJ1-6; D may be TRBD1 (5 bases). The TCR comes from a man aged 35-49 years in good health and CMV-seropositive. CDR3 protein: CASSYARQGGSPLHF. The CDR3 DNA sequence: TGTGCCAGCAGTTACGCCCGGCAGGGTGGTTCACCCCTCCACTTT.